The T cell receptor (beta chain) described here comes from a study of CD8 T cells in ankylosing spondylitis. V lost 6 bases and J 7 bases, leaving 19 bases between the germline ends. Germline V lookup: CDR1 DFQATT, CDR2 SNEGSKA (reference sequence). The CDR3 runs 14 residues. TCRdb passed the 5' RACE reads through MiXCR, listing each CDR3 protein once. Among 200,000 or so distinct CDR3 sequences listed, approximately 12% were seen once. This sequence originates from a female donor with ankylosing spondylitis or in good health (not recorded which). Sequenced input: blood, either unsorted or a sorted T cell fraction (not recorded which). The chain has TRBV20-1 and TRBJ1-5; perhaps TRBD1 as D (6 bases). CDR3 DNA: TGCAGTGCCCAAGGGGGGGGGATGCGCCAGCCCCAGCATTTT. Translation: CSAQGGGMRQPQHF.